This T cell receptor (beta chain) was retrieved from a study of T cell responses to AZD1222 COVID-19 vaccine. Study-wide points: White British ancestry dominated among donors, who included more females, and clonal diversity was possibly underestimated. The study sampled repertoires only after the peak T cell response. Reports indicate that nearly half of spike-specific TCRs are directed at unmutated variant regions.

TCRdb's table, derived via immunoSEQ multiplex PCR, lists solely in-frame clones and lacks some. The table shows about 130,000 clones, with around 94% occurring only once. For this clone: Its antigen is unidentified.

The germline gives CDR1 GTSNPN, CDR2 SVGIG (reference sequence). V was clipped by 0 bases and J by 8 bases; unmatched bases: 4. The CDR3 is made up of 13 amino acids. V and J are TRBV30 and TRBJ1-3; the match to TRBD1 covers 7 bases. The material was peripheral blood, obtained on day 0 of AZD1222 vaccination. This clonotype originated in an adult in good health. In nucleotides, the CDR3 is TGTGCCTGGAGTGTACAGGGGAGGGACACCATATATTTT. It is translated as CAWSVQGRDTIYF.